The present T cell receptor (beta chain) was sequenced within a study of blood T cells in healthy people across ages. General study points: Not knowing donor CMV status may have confounded expanded clonotype changes.

Combining a sample-barcoded 5' primer with a J-beta primer mix, a second PCR ran for about 7 to 12 cycles. Each cDNA molecule was tagged by a template-switch adaptor with 12 random nucleotides. TCRdb reprocessed the 5' RACE reads via MiXCR and lists one record per CDR3 protein. The data show about 1.8 million distinct CDR3 sequences, about 50% seen once. Notes on this clonotype: Its target is unknown.

Deletions cut 2 bases from V and 5 bases from J, with 19 bases between. This CDR3 is 17 amino acids long. Looked up from germline, CDR1 is MDHEN and CDR2 is SYDVKM. This chain links TRBV28 with TRBJ2-1; D assignment may be TRBD1 or TRBD2 (6 bases each). Sequencing was performed on blood. This TCR was recovered from a woman aged 40 to 55 in good health. The CDR3 nucleotides are TGTGCCAGCAGTTTACGGTGGGGGGCCTCGTACGACAATGAGCAGTTCTTC. It is translated as CASSLRWGASYDNEQFF. Together with reference TRBV28 and TRBJ2-1, the CDR3 gives the full variable domain: DVKVTQSSRYLVKRTGEKVFLECVQDMDHENMFWYRQDPGLGLRLIYFSYDVKMKEKGDIPEGYSVSREKKERFSLILESASTNQTSMYLCASSLRWGASYDNEQFFGPGTRLTVL.